Described below is a single T cell receptor beta chain sequence and its context. Its cognate antigen is unknown. The CDR3 extends over 16 amino acids. V lost 0 bases to trimming and J lost 3 bases, with 15 bases between them. The V gene's germline CDR1 is SGHVS and CDR2 FNYEAQ. The immunoSEQ assay was version 4, run in survey mode. Only in-frame clones appear in the TCRdb table, and some are missing; sequencing was by immunoSEQ multiplex PCR. The sample contains just over 35,000 clones, about 85% of which appear only once. The stimulus was an HIV-1 Gag 15-mer peptide pool, roughly 1 ug/peptide/mL. Memory cells lacking CD40L and CD69 with high CD45RO were sorted. This record belongs to a study of persistence of HIV-infected CD4 T cells. The wider study: Donors were ART-treated; their CMV- and Gag-responding CD4+ T cells were isolated.

The chain combines TRBV7-6 with TRBJ2-7; D is ambiguous. The sequence came from an adult with HIV. The donor label of this sample is uncertain. The sample in question was cultured CD4+ T cells from PBMCs, obtained from a patient who received antiretroviral therapy. The CDR3 DNA is TGTGCCAGCAGCTTAGCCCCGGGTTCTGGGTTCTACGAGCAGTACTTC. It encodes CASSLAPGSGFYEQYF.